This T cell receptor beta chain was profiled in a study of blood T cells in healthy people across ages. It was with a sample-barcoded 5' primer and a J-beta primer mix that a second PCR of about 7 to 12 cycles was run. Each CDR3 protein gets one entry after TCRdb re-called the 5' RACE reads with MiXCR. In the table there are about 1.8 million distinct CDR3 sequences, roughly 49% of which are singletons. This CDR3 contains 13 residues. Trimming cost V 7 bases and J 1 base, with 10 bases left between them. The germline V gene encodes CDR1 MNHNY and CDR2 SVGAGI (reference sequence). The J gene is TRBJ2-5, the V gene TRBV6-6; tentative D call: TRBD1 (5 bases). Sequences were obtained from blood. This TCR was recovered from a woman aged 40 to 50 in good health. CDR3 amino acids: CASKEQAQETQYF. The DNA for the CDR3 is TGTGCCAGCAAGGAACAGGCCCAAGAGACCCAGTACTTC.